Below, 21 T cell receptor beta chains from the same sample are listed, as sequenced in a study of cytomegalovirus exposure and HLA in healthy donors. Primers: 60 Vbeta forward and 13 Jbeta reverse. The method was immunoSEQ multiplex PCR; TCRdb's version includes in-frame clones alone and lacks a portion of them. In the table there are roughly 130,000 clones, roughly 8.3% of which are singletons. What was sequenced was PBMCs. These receptors all stem from a man between 35 and 55 years old in good health and CMV-seronegative.

The chain uses TRBV6-1 and TRBJ1-1; D is uncertain. This CDR3 region has 13 residues. CDR1 MNHNS and CDR2 SASEGT come from the germline V gene. Trimming removed 4 bases from V and 4 bases from J, with 10 bases in between. The CDR3 sequence: CASSGMRATEAFF. CDR3 coding DNA: TGTGCCAGCAGTGGGATGAGGGCCACTGAAGCTTTCTTT.

This clone occurred a few times. The V call is TRBV4-1, the J call TRBJ2-1; 9 positions agree with TRBD2. CDR1 is MGHRA and CDR2 is YSYEKL in the germline V gene. V lost 1 base and J lost 3; bases outside the gene matches: 1. The CDR3 is 15 amino acids. CDR3 nucleotides: TGCGCCAGCAGCCAAGGGACTAGCGACTACAATGAGCAGTTCTTC. Protein product: CASSQGTSDYNEQFF.

This clone has a handful of counts. The gene calls are TRBV7-9 and TRBJ2-2, with D maybe TRBD2 (6 bases). With 5 bases removed from V and 0 bases from J, the gap between germline ends came to 13 bases. CDR3 length: 16 residues. The germline gives CDR1 SEHNR, CDR2 FQNEAQ (reference sequence). DNA for the CDR3: TGTGCCAGCAGCCCTAGGGACTCCGCGAACACCGGGGAGCTGTTTTTT. Translation gives CASSPRDSANTGELFF.

The chain is built from TRBV25-1 and TRBJ2-1; 7 bases agree with TRBD2. Germline CDR1 MGHDK, CDR2 SYGVNS. The CDR3 spans 15 residues. V shed 3 bases and J 12 bases; nucleotides not matched to a gene: 14. Here the CDR3 reads CASSEARLAEKGQFF. The CDR3 DNA is TGTGCCAGCAGTGAGGCTAGGCTAGCGGAAAAGGGGCAGTTCTTC.

This clone was seen once. V is TRBV9 and J is TRBJ2-5; 12 bases are a match to TRBD2. Looked up from germline, CDR1 is SGDLS and CDR2 is YYNGEE. J gave up 3 bases and V 4 bases, and 4 bases lay outside the gene matches. The CDR3 has 15 residues. CDR3 region: CASSSSSGGEETQYF. CDR3 DNA: TGTGCCAGCAGCTCCTCTAGCGGGGGGGAAGAGACCCAGTACTTC.

The chain uses TRBV28 and TRBJ1-2; D is ambiguous. This CDR3 contains 14 residues. With 6 bases removed from V and 0 bases from J, the gap between germline ends came to 11 bases. Looked up from germline, CDR1 is MDHEN and CDR2 is SYDVKM. As DNA, the CDR3 is TGTGCCAGCAGCCTAGACCTTCCTAACTATGGCTACACCTTC. Encoded protein: CASSLDLPNYGYTF.

The chain couples TRBV2 to TRBJ2-3; maybe TRBD2 (5 bases). CDR3 length equals 13 residues. CDR1 SNHLY and CDR2 FYNNEI come from the germline V gene. The ends were cut back, 1 base at V and 7 bases at J, with 9 bases in the middle. The DNA of the CDR3 is TGTGCCAGCAGTGAAGATGGACTTTATACGCAGTATTTT. Encoded protein: CASSEDGLYTQYF.

The chain joins TRBV6-6 to TRBJ1-5; TRBD1 is a possible D gene (5 bases). The V end lost 6 bases, the J end lost 2 bases, and 17 bases lay between the germline ends. The CDR3 consists of 16 residues. Germline CDR1 MNHNY, CDR2 SVGAGI (reference sequence). The DNA of the CDR3 is TGTGCCAGCAGGACGGGGGGTGGAACGGGCAATCAGCCCCAGCATTTT. Translation gives CASRTGGGTGNQPQHF.

This chain joins TRBV18 and TRBJ1-1, with D possibly TRBD1 on 6 matching bases. V was cut by 1 base and J by 0 bases, with 12 bases left in between. The CDR3 is 16 amino acids. CDR1 is KGHSH, CDR2 LQKENI, per germline. The DNA of the CDR3 is TGTGCCAGCTCACCACAGGGGGGGGAAATGAACACTGAAGCTTTCTTT. Its protein is CASSPQGGEMNTEAFF.

The chain combines TRBV9 with TRBJ1-6; the D gene is possibly TRBD1 (6 bases). The CDR3 runs to 17 residues. Germline-derived CDR1 and CDR2 are SGDLS and YYNGEE. V was shortened by 1 base and J by 8 bases, with 19 bases between the two germline ends. Here the CDR3 reads CASSVTPRDTKDSPLHF. The CDR3 bases are TGTGCCAGCAGCGTAACTCCCCGGGACACGAAAGATTCACCCCTCCACTTT.

This clone turned up a few times. The V and J genes are TRBV10-1 and TRBJ1-3; the D is unclear. With 7 bases removed from V and 6 bases from J, the gap between germline ends came to 4 bases. This CDR3 contains 10 residues. Germline V gene data show CDR1 as WNHNN and CDR2 as SYGVQD (reference sequence). The CDR3 sequence is CASTLNTIYF. The CDR3 DNA sequence: TGCGCCAGCACCTTAAACACCATATATTTT.

This chain links TRBV5-6 with TRBJ2-3; 8 bases fit TRBD2. The CDR3 loop spans 16 amino acids. V gave up 4 bases and J gave up 2 bases; unmatched junction bases: 9. Per germline, CDR1 SGHDT and CDR2 YYEEEE. The CDR3 nucleotides are TGTGCCAGCAGCCTCCCAAAAGCGGGAGTCACAGATACGCAGTATTTT. It yields the protein CASSLPKAGVTDTQYF.

Only a few counts were recorded for this clone. This chain connects TRBV19 to TRBJ1-1, with unresolved D. Germline values: CDR1 LNHDA, CDR2 SQIVND (reference sequence). This CDR3 comprises 13 residues. Trimming took off 5 bases at V and 0 bases at J, with 7 bases between the two ends. DNA of the CDR3: TGTGCCAGTAGTTTCCGTATGAACACTGAAGCTTTCTTT. Translation gives CASSFRMNTEAFF.

The rearrangement uses TRBV2 and TRBJ1-2; no reliable D call. Trimming pared 2 bases from V and 5 bases from J, leaving 9 bases between. The germline V gene encodes CDR1 SNHLY and CDR2 FYNNEI. The CDR3 length is 13 residues. CDR3 DNA sequence: TGTGCCAGCAGTGAAAGTCAGGATTATGGCTACACCTTC. Amino acids: CASSESQDYGYTF.

This clone turned up a few times. This chain uses TRBV18 with TRBJ2-1, with no clear D. Trimming removed 3 bases from V and 9 bases from J, with 6 bases in between. The CDR3 contains 11 residues. CDR1 and CDR2 from the germline V gene are KGHSH and LQKENI. CDR3 protein: CASSPFPEQFF. CDR3 in DNA: TGTGCCAGCTCACCCTTCCCTGAGCAGTTCTTC.

The genes are TRBV7-3 and TRBJ2-1; a weak D match, TRBD1 (6 bases). Looked up from germline, CDR1 is SGHTA and CDR2 is FQGTGA. Deletions cut 3 bases from V and 3 bases from J, with 12 bases between. The CDR3 is 15 amino acids. CDR3 coding DNA: TGTGCCAGCAGCTTGATAGGGGGTAGCTACAATGAGCAGTTCTTC. This sequence encodes CASSLIGGSYNEQFF.

This sequence joins TRBV9 and TRBJ1-1; tentatively, D is TRBD1 (6 bases). Germline V gene sequence: CDR1 SGDLS, CDR2 YYNGEE. Trimming took off 3 bases at V and 5 bases at J, with 17 bases between the two ends. The CDR3 extends over 15 amino acids. CDR3 nucleotide sequence: TGTGCCAGCAGCGCAGCCCCAGGGGCTGGAACTGAAGCTTTCTTT. This sequence encodes CASSAAPGAGTEAFF.

This clone was seen a few times. The chain joins TRBV11-2 to TRBJ2-1, with 11 bases that match TRBD2. With V trimmed by 3 bases and J by 3 bases, 1 base remained unmatched. Germline loops: CDR1 SGHAT, CDR2 FQNNGV. This CDR3 is built from 15 residues. The CDR3 here is CASSFTSGGYNEQFF. CDR3 bases: TGTGCCAGCAGCTTCACTAGCGGGGGCTACAATGAGCAGTTCTTC.

Only a few counts were recorded for this clone. This chain uses TRBV19 with TRBJ2-4, with D tentatively TRBD2 (6 bases). Germline V gives CDR1 LNHDA, CDR2 SQIVND (reference sequence). The CDR3 loop spans 13 amino acids. Trimming took 7 bases from V and 6 from J, leaving 13 bases between them. The CDR3 loop reads CASNAPEGNIQYF. The CDR3 DNA reads TGTGCCAGTAACGCGCCGGAGGGAAACATTCAGTACTTC. The whole variable domain, filled in from reference TRBV19 and TRBJ2-4, reads DGGITQSPKYLFRKEGQNVTLSCEQNLNHDAMYWYRQDPGQGLRLIYYSQIVNDFQKGDIAEGYSVSREKKESFPLTVTSAQKNPTAFYLCASNAPEGNIQYFGAGTRLSVL.

On this clone itself: Other nucleotide sequences in the sample specify the same CDR3. The V call is TRBV6-5, the J call TRBJ2-7; tentative D call: TRBD2 (6 bases). The CDR3 covers 12 residues. Per the germline V gene, CDR1 is MNHEY and CDR2 is SVGAGI. This CDR3 reads CASGTLAYEQYF. The CDR3 bases are TGTGCAAGTGGGACTCTCGCTTACGAGCAGTACTTC.

The rearrangement links TRBV7-6 to TRBJ2-1; D is unresolved. The germline V and J ends were trimmed by 4 bases and 10 bases, with 11 bases remaining between them. Germline V gene sequence: CDR1 SGHVS, CDR2 FNYEAQ. The CDR3 covers 12 residues. In DNA form, the CDR3 reads TGTGCCAGCAGCTCGACACCGGTCGAGCAGTTCTTC. This translates into CASSSTPVEQFF. Combining the CDR3 with reference TRBV7-6 and TRBJ2-1 gives the whole variable domain GAGVSQSPRYKVTKRGQDVALRCDPISGHVSLYWYRQALGQGPEFLTYFNYEAQQDKSGLPNDRFSAERPEGSISTLTIQRTEQRDSAMYRCASSSTPVEQFFGPGTRLTVL.